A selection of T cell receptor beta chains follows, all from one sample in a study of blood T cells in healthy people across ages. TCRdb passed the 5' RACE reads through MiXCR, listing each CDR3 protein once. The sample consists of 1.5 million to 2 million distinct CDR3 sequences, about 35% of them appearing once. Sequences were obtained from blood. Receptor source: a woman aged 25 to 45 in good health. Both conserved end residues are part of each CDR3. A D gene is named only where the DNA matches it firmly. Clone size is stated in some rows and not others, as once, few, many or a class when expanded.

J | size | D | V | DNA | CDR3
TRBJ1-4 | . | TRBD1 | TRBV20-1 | TGCAGTGCTAGGTCGGGACAGGTTAATGAAAAACTGTTTTTT | CSARSGQVNEKLFF
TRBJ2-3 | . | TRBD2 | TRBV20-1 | TGCAGTGCTCATAGCGGGAGAGGGGGAGATACGCAGTATTTT | CSAHSGRGGDTQYF
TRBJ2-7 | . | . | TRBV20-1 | TGCAGTGCTAGGGCCTCTAGCGACAGAAACTACGAACAGTACTTC | CSARASSDRNYEQYF
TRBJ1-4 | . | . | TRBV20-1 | TGCAGTGCCGGAAGGGGGGGAACTAATGAAAAACTGTTTTTT | CSAGRGGTNEKLFF
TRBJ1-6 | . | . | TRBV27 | TGTGCCAGCAGTCTTTCGGACGGACTTAGGCAATCACCCCTCCACTTT | CASSLSDGLRQSPLHF
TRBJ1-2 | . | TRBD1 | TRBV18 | TGTGCCAGCTCTCCCGGGACAGGATTGGTTGGCTACACCTTC | CASSPGTGLVGYTF
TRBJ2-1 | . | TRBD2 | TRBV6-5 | TGTGCCAGCAGTTCCGCAGGGGAAGCGGGAGAGGAGCAGTTCTTC | CASSSAGEAGEEQFF
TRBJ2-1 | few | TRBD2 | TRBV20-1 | TGCAGTGCTAGAGTAGCGGGGGGGGATCGTCTCAATGAGCAGTTCTTC | CSARVAGGDRLNEQFF
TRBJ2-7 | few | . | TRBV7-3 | TGTGCCTGCAGCCATCAGGGTATGGTCGGCGAGCAGTACTTC | CACSHQGMVGEQYF
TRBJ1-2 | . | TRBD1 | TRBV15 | TGTGCCACCAGCTGGGGGACAGGGGGTTACGGCTACACCTTC | CATSWGTGGYGYTF
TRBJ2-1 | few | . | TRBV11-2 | TGTGCCAGCAGCTTACTACGGTCGGGTGAGCAGTTCTTC | CASSLLRSGEQFF
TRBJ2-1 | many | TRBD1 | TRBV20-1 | TGCAGTGCTACAGGGGGTGGTGAGCAGTTCTTC | CSATGGGEQFF
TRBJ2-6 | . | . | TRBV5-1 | TGCGCCAGCAGCGGCGGGACGTGGGACTCTGGGGCCAACGTCCTGACTTTC | CASSGGTWDSGANVLTF
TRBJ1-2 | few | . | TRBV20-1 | TGCAGTGCTAGATCTGGGGCGCGCCTTGGCTACACCTTC | CSARSGARLGYTF
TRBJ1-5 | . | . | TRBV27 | TGTGCCAGCAGTTCCGGTGGTCAGAAATGGAAGCCCCAGCATTTT | CASSSGGQKWKPQHF
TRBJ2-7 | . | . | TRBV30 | TGTGCCTGGAGTCCTGACAGCCCCTACGAGCAGTACTTC | CAWSPDSPYEQYF
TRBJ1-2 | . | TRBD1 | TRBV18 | TGTGCCAGCTCACCGGTCTCCGAGACAGGGCACTATGGCTACACCTTC | CASSPVSETGHYGYTF
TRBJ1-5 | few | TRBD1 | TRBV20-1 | TGCAGTGCTAGCAGGGACAGGGTGGGCACAAATCAGCCCCAGCATTTT | CSASRDRVGTNQPQHF
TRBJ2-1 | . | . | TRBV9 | TGTGCCAGCAGCGTCCCCCCCTACAATGAGCAGTTCTTC | CASSVPPYNEQFF
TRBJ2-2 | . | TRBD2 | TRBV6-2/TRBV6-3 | TGTGCCAGCAGTTATCTAGCGGGGCTACAAATCACCGGGGAGCTGTTTTTT | CASSYLAGLQITGELFF
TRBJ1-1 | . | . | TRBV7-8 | TGTGCCAGCAGCTTAAGCGGGACACAGAACACTGAAGCTTTCTTT | CASSLSGTQNTEAFF
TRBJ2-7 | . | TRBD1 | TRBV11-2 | TGTGCCAGCAGCTTAGTTCAAGATGCATGGAACAGGGGCCCCCCCTACGAGCAGTACTTC | CASSLVQDAWNRGPPYEQYF
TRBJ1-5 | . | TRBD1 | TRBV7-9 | TGTACCAGCAGCTTAGGGACAGGGACCCAGCCCCAGCATTTT | CTSSLGTGTQPQHF
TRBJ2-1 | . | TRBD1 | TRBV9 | TGTGCCAGCAGCCCACAGGGACAGGAGCGGCATGAGCAGTTCTTC | CASSPQGQERHEQFF
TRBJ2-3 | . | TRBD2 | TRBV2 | TGTGCCAGCAGGACTAGCGGGAGGTTGGCAGATACGCAGTATTTT | CASRTSGRLADTQYF
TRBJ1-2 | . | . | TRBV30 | TGTGCCTGGAGTTCGGACGGGCACTTAGGGGCTAACTATGGCTACACCTTC | CAWSSDGHLGANYGYTF
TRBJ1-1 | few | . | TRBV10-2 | TGCGCCAGCAGTGAAATGGGTCAAGGAGACACTGAAGCTTTCTTT | CASSEMGQGDTEAFF
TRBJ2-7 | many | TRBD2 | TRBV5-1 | TGCGCCAGCAGCTTCGGGACTAGCGGGATTTACGAGCAGTACTTC | CASSFGTSGIYEQYF
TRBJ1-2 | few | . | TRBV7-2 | TGTGCCAGCAGCTTGAATTACGGGGCAGGCTATGGCTACACCTTC | CASSLNYGAGYGYTF
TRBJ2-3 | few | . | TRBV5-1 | TGCGCCAGCAGCCCAAACTCCATTCACACAGATACGCAGTATTTT | CASSPNSIHTDTQYF
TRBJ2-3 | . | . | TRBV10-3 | TGTGCCAACAGTGTTAAGGGCGGGATGACAGATACGCAGTATTTT | CANSVKGGMTDTQYF
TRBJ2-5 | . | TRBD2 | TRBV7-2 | TGTGCCAGCAGCTTAGCCGGGAGGAGACGGACCCAGTACTTC | CASSLAGRRRTQYF
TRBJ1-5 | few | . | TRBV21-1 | . | CASSPVGSGAQANQPQHF
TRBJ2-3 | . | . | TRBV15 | TGTGCCACCACCAAGGGGGTTGTTACAGATACGCAGTATTTT | CATTKGVVTDTQYF
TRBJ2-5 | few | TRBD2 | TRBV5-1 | TGCGCCAGCAGCTTGGTTACCAATCGGGGGGTGCGGGAGACCCAGTACTTC | CASSLVTNRGVRETQYF
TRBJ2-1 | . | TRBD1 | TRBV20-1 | TGCAGTGCTGTAAGGGGGACAGGGGCCCAAGAGACCCAGTTCTTC | CSAVRGTGAQETQFF
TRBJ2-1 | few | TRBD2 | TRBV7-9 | TGTGCCATCACGAACGCGGGGGGGAGCTACAATGAGCAGTTCTTC | CAITNAGGSYNEQFF
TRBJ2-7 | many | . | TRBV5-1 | TGCGCCAGCAGCTTGGTGGGGGGCACCTACGAGCAGTACTTC | CASSLVGGTYEQYF
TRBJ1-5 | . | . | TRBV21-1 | TGTGCCAGCATGGGACGTGGACAGGGGCATCACTACATCAATCAGCCCCAGCATTTT | CASMGRGQGHHYINQPQHF
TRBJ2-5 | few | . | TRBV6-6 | TGTGCCAGCAGTAGATACGCCCAAGAGACCCAGTACTTC | CASSRYAQETQYF
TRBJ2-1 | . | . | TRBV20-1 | TGCAGTGCTAGAGATCGCAGGGGTGGTCGCGAGCAGGACTTC | CSARDRRGGREQDF
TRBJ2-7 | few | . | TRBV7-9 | TGTGCCAGCAGCATTAGAAGGCCAGGGGACTCCTACGAGCAGTACTTC | CASSIRRPGDSYEQYF
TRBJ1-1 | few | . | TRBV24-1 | TGTGCCCCTCTGGTGAGGAACACTGAAGCTTTCTTT | CAPLVRNTEAFF
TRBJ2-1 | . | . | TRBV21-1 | TGTGCCAGCAGCAATCAGCGGGGCGGGGGAAAGCCGGACAATGAGCAGTTCTTC | CASSNQRGGGKPDNEQFF
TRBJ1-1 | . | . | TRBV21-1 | TGTGCCAGCAGCAAAGCGGGCTATGAAGCTTTCTTT | CASSKAGYEAFF
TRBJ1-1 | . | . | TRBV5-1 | TGCGCCAGCAGACCGGGTTCGACCCCGGAAGCTTTCTTT | CASRPGSTPEAFF
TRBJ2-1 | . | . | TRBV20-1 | TGCAGTGCTAGTAGGACTATACAGTACAATGGGCAGTTCTTC | CSASRTIQYNGQFF
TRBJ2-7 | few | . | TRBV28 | TGTGCCAGCAGTTCTCACCTAGGGGGGGTTGGCTACGAGCAGTACTTC | CASSSHLGGVGYEQYF
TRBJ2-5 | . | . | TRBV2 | TGTGCCACCAGTGCAGGGGCTCTAGGGGAGACCCAGTACTTC | CATSAGALGETQYF
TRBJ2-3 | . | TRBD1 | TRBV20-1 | TGCAGTGCTAGTCGGGACAGGCTAGGTGCAGATACGCAGTATTTT | CSASRDRLGADTQYF
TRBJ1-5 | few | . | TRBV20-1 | TGCAGTGCCCGACAGGACGTCAATCAGCCCCAGCATTTT | CSARQDVNQPQHF
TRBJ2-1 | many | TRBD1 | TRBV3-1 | TGTGCCAGCAGCCCCCCGACAGGGAATGAGCAGTTCTTC | CASSPPTGNEQFF
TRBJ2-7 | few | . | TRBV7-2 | TGTGCCAGCAGCTTATCTTTCACATCCTACGAGCAGTACTTC | CASSLSFTSYEQYF
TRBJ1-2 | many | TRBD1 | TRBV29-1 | TGCAGCGCCCTCGGACAGGGCGGTTGGGGCTACACCTTC | CSALGQGGWGYTF
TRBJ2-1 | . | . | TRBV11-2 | TGTGCCAGCAGCTTATCAGGGCGGAGTGGCTACCACAATGAGCAGTTCTTC | CASSLSGRSGYHNEQFF
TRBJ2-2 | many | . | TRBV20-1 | TGCAGTGCTGAAATCTCGGAGCGACGCACCGGGGAGCTGTTTTTT | CSAEISERRTGELFF
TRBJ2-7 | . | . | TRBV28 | TGTGCCAGCAGTCCCTCTGGAGCCGTCGGGCAGTACTTC | CASSPSGAVGQYF
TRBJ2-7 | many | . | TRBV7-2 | TGTGCCAGCAGCAACACAGGATTCTCCTACGAGCAGTACTTC | CASSNTGFSYEQYF
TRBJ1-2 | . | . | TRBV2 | TGTGCCAGCAGTTTGTATCAGGCAGCGTCTGGCTACACCTTC | CASSLYQAASGYTF